These 3 T cell receptor beta chains were sequenced from one sample in a study of tumor-infiltrating lymphocytes in primary liver carcinoma. For each extraction, RNA and DNA were obtained together from approximately 20-30 mg of unsorted bulk tissue. The investigators made TCR beta cDNA from approximately 500 ng total RNA, using a constant-region primer. Slightly modified ARM-PCR, run as three nested multiplex PCR rounds, produced the TCR beta libraries. TRBV1-TRBV30 forward primers paired with a C-beta reverse primer were used in the first two PCR rounds, which ran roughly 9 cycles each. One entry per CDR3 protein results from TCRdb running MiXCR on the multiplex PCR reads. The sample consists of about 74,000 distinct CDR3 sequences, nearly 70% of them appearing once. Sequencing was performed on liver tumor tissue from sampling region 4. Subset defined: tumor region T4, right-lateral pole. The receptors derive from a middle-aged man with primary liver carcinoma and hepatitis B virus infection.

By share of the sample, this clonotype is medium-sized. V is TRBV6-2 or TRBV6-3 and J is TRBJ2-3; maybe TRBD2 (6 bases). Germline V CDR1 and CDR2: MNHEY, SVGEGT. CDR3 length: 12 amino acids. V lost 5 bases and J lost 12, with 15 bases in between. CDR3 in amino acids: CASSTIGSDQYF. The DNA for the CDR3 is TGTGCCAGCAGTACCATCGGGAGTGACCAGTATTTT.

This clonotype was detected once. One junction end does not reproduce the germline sequence, and a read error may be involved. This rearrangement joins TRBV29-1 to TRBJ1-5; no clear D gene. This CDR3 contains 13 residues. CDR1 SQVTM and CDR2 ANQGSEA come from the germline V gene. CDR3 coding DNA: TGCAGCGTTGTGTATGCGCTCGATCAGCCCCATCATTTT. This encodes CSVVYALDQPHHF.

Remarks on this clonotype: A junction end diverges from the germline sequence, so it may reflect a read error. The CDR3 DNA follows: TGCAGCCTTGATGACCTAGCGGGGGTCTCCGAGCAGTACTTC. Its translation: CSLDDLAGVSEQYF. This sequence joins TRBV29-1 and TRBJ2-7; 10 bases align to TRBD2. The germline CDR1 and CDR2 sequences are SQVTM and ANQGSEA. The CDR3 has 14 residues.